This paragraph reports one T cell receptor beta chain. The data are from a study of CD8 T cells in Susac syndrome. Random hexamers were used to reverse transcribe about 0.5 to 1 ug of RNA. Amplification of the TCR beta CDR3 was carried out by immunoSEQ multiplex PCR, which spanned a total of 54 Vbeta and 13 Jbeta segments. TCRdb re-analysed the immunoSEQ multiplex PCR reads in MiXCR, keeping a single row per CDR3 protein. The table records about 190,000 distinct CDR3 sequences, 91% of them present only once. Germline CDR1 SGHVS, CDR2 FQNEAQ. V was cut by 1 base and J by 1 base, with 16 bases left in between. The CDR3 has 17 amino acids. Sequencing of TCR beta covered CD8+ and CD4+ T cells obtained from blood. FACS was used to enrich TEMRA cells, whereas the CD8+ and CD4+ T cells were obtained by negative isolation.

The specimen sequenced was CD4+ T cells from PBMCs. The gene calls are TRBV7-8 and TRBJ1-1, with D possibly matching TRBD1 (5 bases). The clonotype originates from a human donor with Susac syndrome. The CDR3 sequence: CASSLEGRIIRNTEAFF. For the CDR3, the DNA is TGTGCCAGCAGCTTAGAGGGGAGAATCATCCGGAACACTGAAGCTTTCTTT.